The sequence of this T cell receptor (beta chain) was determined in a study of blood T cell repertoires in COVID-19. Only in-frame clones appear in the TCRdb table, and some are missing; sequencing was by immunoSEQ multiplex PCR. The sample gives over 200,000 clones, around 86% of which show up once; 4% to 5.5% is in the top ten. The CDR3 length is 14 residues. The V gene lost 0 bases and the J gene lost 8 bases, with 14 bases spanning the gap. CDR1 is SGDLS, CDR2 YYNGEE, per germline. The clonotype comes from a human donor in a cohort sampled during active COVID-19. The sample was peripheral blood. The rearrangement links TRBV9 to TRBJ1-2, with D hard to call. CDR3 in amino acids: CASSVETGSRGYTF. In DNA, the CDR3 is TGTGCCAGCAGCGTAGAGACGGGTTCGAGAGGCTACACCTTC.